This TCR beta chain was found in a study of blood T cell repertoires in COVID-19. Background on the study: T cells, B-cell-depleted T cells, or PBMCs supplied cDNA or gDNA.

Authors' analysis steps: Reference gene primer amplification yielded estimated nucleated cell counts. Only in-frame clones appear in the TCRdb table, and some are missing; sequencing was by immunoSEQ multiplex PCR. The V and J calls and clone size are taken from that table; D and trimming were inferred from the DNA. The sample holds under 200,000 clones, roughly 82% seen once. This CDR3 comprises 13 residues. V dropped 4 bases and J dropped 8 bases, with 14 bases sitting between them. Enrollees, about 18 to 89 years old, lived in approximately 24 US areas. Clinical histories supplied by participants themselves formed the basis of cohort assignment.

The clonotype was recovered from a woman aged 55 to 70 with acute COVID-19. The sample comprised PBMCs or T cells enriched from blood (not recorded which). The chain joins TRBV12-3 or TRBV12-4 to TRBJ1-2, with D perhaps matching TRBD1 (6 bases). The DNA of the CDR3 is TGTGCCAGCAGTTGGGGCCACAGGGCGGGCTACACCTTC. Its translation is CASSWGHRAGYTF.